The text below deals with one T cell receptor (beta chain). Its specificity is unknown. Primers included in the PCR were 60 Vbeta and 13 Jbeta primers. Repertoires were generated with immunoSEQ multiplex PCR, while TCRdb's copy carries only in-frame clones and drops some. The sample includes 150,000 or so clones, around 84% of them seen just once. The entry originates in a study of cytomegalovirus exposure and HLA in healthy donors. Study summary: For the approximately 360 genotyped donors, roughly 80% fell within the Caucasian-associated ancestry cluster. Points from the study as a whole: Whilst most TCR sequences proved rare, a subset of public TCRs occurred across many donors. The study labeled around 160 TCR beta chains cytomegalovirus-associated.

V lost 4 bases to trimming and J lost 0 bases, with 7 bases between them. Looked up from germline, CDR1 is MNHEY and CDR2 is SMNVEV (reference sequence). This CDR3 contains 14 residues. The sequenced sample was PBMCs. The chain recombines TRBV27 with TRBJ1-5; D unresolved. This receptor was obtained from a woman aged 40 to 50 in good health and CMV-seronegative. The CDR3 nucleotides are TGTGCCAGCAGTTACAGAAATAGCAATCAGCCCCAGCATTTT. It translates to CASSYRNSNQPQHF.